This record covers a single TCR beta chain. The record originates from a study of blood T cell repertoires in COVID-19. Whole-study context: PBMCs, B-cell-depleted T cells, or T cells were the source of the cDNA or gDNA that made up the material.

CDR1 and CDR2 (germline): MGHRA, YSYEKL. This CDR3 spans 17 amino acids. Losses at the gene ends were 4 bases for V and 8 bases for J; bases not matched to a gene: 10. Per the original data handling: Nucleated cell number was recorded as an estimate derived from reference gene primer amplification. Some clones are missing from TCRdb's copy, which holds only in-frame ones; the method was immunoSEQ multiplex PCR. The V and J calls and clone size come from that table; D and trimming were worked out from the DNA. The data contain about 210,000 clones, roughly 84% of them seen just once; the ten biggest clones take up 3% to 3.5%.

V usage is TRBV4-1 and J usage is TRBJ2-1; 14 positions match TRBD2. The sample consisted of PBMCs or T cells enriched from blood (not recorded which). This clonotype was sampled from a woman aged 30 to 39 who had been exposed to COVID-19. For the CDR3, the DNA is TGCGCCAGCAGCCCACGACTAGCGGGGGGGCCGGGCCATGAGCAGTTCTTC. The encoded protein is CASSPRLAGGPGHEQFF.